This is a list of T cell receptor beta chains from one sample in a study of blood T cell repertoires in COVID-19. TCRdb's copy holds only in-frame clones and misses some; the assay was immunoSEQ multiplex PCR. The data contain fewer than 300,000 clones, around 84% of them singletons. The sample comprised PBMCs or T cells enriched from blood (not recorded which). The receptors were gathered from a woman aged 45-65 years who had recovered from COVID-19. Both conserved end residues are part of each CDR3. Each record gives: J gene, clone size, D gene, V gene, CDR3 protein, CDR3 DNA. The D gene is left open where the match is weak. For some rows the clone size is stated as once, few or many, or as a class when expanded; others skip it.

J: TRBJ1-5
size: NA
D: NA
V: TRBV24-1
CDR3: CATSDSQGYQPQHF
DNA: TGTGCCACCAGTGATTCACAGGGCTATCAGCCCCAGCATTTT

J: TRBJ1-1
size: once
D: NA
V: TRBV6-6
CDR3: CASSREGLYTEAFF
DNA: TGTGCCAGCAGTCGTGAGGGATTGTACACTGAAGCTTTCTTT

J: TRBJ2-3
size: NA
D: TRBD1
V: TRBV2
CDR3: CASSQGQGAGGTQYF
DNA: TGTGCCAGCAGTCAGGGACAGGGGGCTGGTGGTACGCAGTATTTT

J: TRBJ1-3
size: NA
D: NA
V: TRBV4-1
CDR3: CASSLIAGALGNTIYF
DNA: TGCGCCAGCAGCCTAATCGCGGGGGCTCTCGGAAACACCATATATTTT

J: TRBJ2-7
size: NA
D: TRBD2
V: TRBV5-1
CDR3: CASSLSPSGSYEQYF
DNA: TGCGCCAGCAGCTTGTCCCCTAGCGGGAGCTACGAGCAGTACTTC

J: TRBJ1-2
size: NA
D: TRBD1
V: TRBV6-5
CDR3: CASRIRDSGYTF
DNA: TGTGCCAGCAGAATCCGGGACAGCGGCTACACCTTC

J: TRBJ2-1
size: NA
D: NA
V: TRBV5-1
CDR3: CASSVGPDSSYNEQFF
DNA: TGCGCCAGCAGCGTTGGACCGGACAGCTCCTACAATGAGCAGTTCTTC

J: TRBJ1-5
size: NA
D: NA
V: TRBV30
CDR3: CAWAVGAGQPQHF
DNA: TGTGCCTGGGCGGTGGGGGCCGGGCAGCCCCAGCATTTT

J: TRBJ1-5
size: once
D: NA
V: TRBV19
CDR3: CASSIRPPRRDQPQHF
DNA: TGTGCCAGTAGTATTCGGCCCCCGCGGCGGGATCAGCCCCAGCATTTT

J: TRBJ1-2
size: NA
D: NA
V: TRBV2
CDR3: CASREGKANYGYTF
DNA: TGTGCCAGCAGGGAGGGGAAGGCGAACTATGGCTACACCTTC

J: TRBJ2-6
size: few
D: NA
V: TRBV3-1/TRBV3-2
CDR3: CASSQGTPSGANVLTF
DNA: TGTGCCAGCAGCCAAGGGACACCCTCTGGGGCCAACGTCCTGACTTTC

J: TRBJ2-2
size: NA
D: TRBD2
V: TRBV11-2
CDR3: CASSPEIAGVVGELFF
DNA: TGTGCCAGCAGCCCTGAAATAGCGGGAGTGGTCGGGGAGCTGTTTTTT

J: TRBJ1-2
size: NA
D: NA
V: TRBV11-2
CDR3: CASSLEGGAGYGYTF
DNA: TGTGCCAGCAGCTTAGAAGGGGGGGCAGGTTATGGCTACACCTTC

J: TRBJ1-2
size: NA
D: NA
V: TRBV5-1
CDR3: CASSPQTDQSYGYTF
DNA: TGCGCCAGCAGCCCCCAGACAGACCAAAGCTATGGCTACACCTTC

J: TRBJ2-3
size: NA
D: NA
V: TRBV7-9
CDR3: CASSPKSADTQYF
DNA: TGTGCCAGCAGCCCTAAATCCGCAGATACGCAGTATTTT

J: TRBJ1-4
size: NA
D: NA
V: TRBV5-6
CDR3: CASSLRTAATNEKLFF
DNA: TGTGCCAGCAGCTTAAGGACAGCTGCAACTAATGAAAAACTGTTTTTT

J: TRBJ2-7
size: NA
D: NA
V: TRBV18
CDR3: CASSPNNYEQYF
DNA: TGTGCCAGCTCACCCAACAACTACGAGCAGTACTTC

J: TRBJ2-7
size: NA
D: TRBD1
V: TRBV19
CDR3: CASSIDRGYEQYF
DNA: TGTGCCAGTAGTATCGACAGGGGTTACGAGCAGTACTTC

J: TRBJ1-6
size: NA
D: NA
V: TRBV30
CDR3: CASGELNSPLHF
DNA: TGTGCCTCCGGGGAGTTGAATTCACCCCTCCACTTT

J: TRBJ2-1
size: NA
D: TRBD2
V: TRBV5-8
CDR3: CASSLGLAGSNEQFF
DNA: TGTGCCAGCAGCCTTGGACTAGCGGGAAGCAATGAGCAGTTCTTC

J: TRBJ2-3
size: NA
D: TRBD2
V: TRBV7-8
CDR3: CASSLGLAGPRGTQYF
DNA: TGTGCCAGCAGCCTCGGACTAGCGGGGCCGCGGGGTACGCAGTATTTT

J: TRBJ2-7
size: NA
D: TRBD1
V: TRBV5-4
CDR3: CASSISTGEVKEQYF
DNA: TGTGCCAGCAGCATCTCGACAGGGGAGGTAAAGGAGCAGTACTTC

J: TRBJ2-1
size: NA
D: TRBD1
V: TRBV5-6
CDR3: CASSWGPGQELNEQFF
DNA: TGTGCCAGCAGCTGGGGGCCGGGACAGGAGCTCAATGAGCAGTTCTTC

J: TRBJ2-7
size: NA
D: TRBD1
V: TRBV6-5
CDR3: CASRKTGVDEQYF
DNA: TGTGCCAGCAGGAAGACAGGGGTCGACGAGCAGTACTTC

J: TRBJ1-1
size: NA
D: NA
V: TRBV19
CDR3: CASCIGGTTNTEAFF
DNA: TGTGCCAGTTGTATTGGTGGGACAACGAACACTGAAGCTTTCTTT

J: TRBJ2-3
size: NA
D: TRBD2
V: TRBV7-2
CDR3: CASSTQAGGPTDTQYF
DNA: TGTGCCAGCAGCACCCAGGCGGGAGGGCCAACAGATACGCAGTATTTT

J: TRBJ2-1
size: NA
D: NA
V: TRBV24-1
CDR3: CATSDATLHEQFF
DNA: TGTGCCACCAGTGATGCCACTTTACATGAGCAGTTCTTC

J: TRBJ2-3
size: NA
D: TRBD2
V: TRBV10-3
CDR3: CAISETSGRTDTQYF
DNA: TGTGCCATCAGTGAGACTAGCGGGAGGACAGATACGCAGTATTTT

J: TRBJ2-7
size: NA
D: TRBD1
V: TRBV29-1
CDR3: CSASGQGDYEQYF
DNA: TGCAGCGCTTCGGGGCAGGGGGACTACGAGCAGTACTTC

J: TRBJ2-7
size: NA
D: TRBD1
V: TRBV12-3/TRBV12-4
CDR3: CATRGRTYEQYF
DNA: TGTGCCACCAGGGGGCGCACCTACGAGCAGTACTTC

J: TRBJ2-4
size: NA
D: NA
V: TRBV2
CDR3: CASKQWGSVNIQYF
DNA: TGTGCCAGCAAACAATGGGGCAGCGTAAACATTCAGTACTTC

J: TRBJ1-4
size: NA
D: TRBD1
V: TRBV4-3
CDR3: CASSPGTGVKNEKLFF
DNA: TGCGCCAGCAGCCCTGGGACAGGGGTTAAGAATGAAAAACTGTTTTTT

J: TRBJ2-1
size: NA
D: NA
V: TRBV5-1
CDR3: CASSLAWQEQFF
DNA: TGCGCCAGCAGCTTGGCGTGGCAGGAGCAGTTCTTC

J: TRBJ2-7
size: NA
D: NA
V: TRBV12-5
CDR3: CASGLLRGPLYEQYF
DNA: TGTGCTAGTGGTTTGCTCAGGGGTCCTCTCTACGAGCAGTACTTC

J: TRBJ2-7
size: few
D: NA
V: TRBV19
CDR3: CASTPGGRGYEQYF
DNA: TGTGCCAGTACCCCCGGCGGTCGGGGCTACGAGCAGTACTTC

J: TRBJ1-1
size: NA
D: TRBD1
V: TRBV10-3
CDR3: CAISESTGDTEAFF
DNA: TGTGCCATCAGTGAGTCGACAGGGGACACTGAAGCTTTCTTT

J: TRBJ1-1
size: once
D: NA
V: TRBV14
CDR3: CASSQSATMNTEAFF
DNA: TGTGCCAGCAGCCAATCGGCGACAATGAACACTGAAGCTTTCTTT

J: TRBJ2-2
size: NA
D: NA
V: TRBV5-1
CDR3: CASSLAGQSTGELFF
DNA: TGCGCCAGCAGCTTGGCGGGACAAAGCACCGGGGAGCTGTTTTTT

J: TRBJ1-2
size: once
D: NA
V: TRBV9
CDR3: CASSVAVGSGYGYTF
DNA: TGTGCCAGCAGCGTAGCAGTCGGCAGCGGCTATGGCTACACCTTC

J: TRBJ1-1
size: NA
D: NA
V: TRBV27
CDR3: CASSPTGTEAFF
DNA: TGTGCCAGCAGTCCAACGGGCACTGAAGCTTTCTTT

J: TRBJ2-3
size: NA
D: TRBD2
V: TRBV9
CDR3: CASSAGLAGGTDTQYF
DNA: TGTGCCAGCAGCGCGGGACTAGCGGGGGGCACAGATACGCAGTATTTT

J: TRBJ2-5
size: NA
D: TRBD1
V: TRBV15
CDR3: CATSREGTVQETQYF
DNA: TGTGCCACCAGCAGAGAAGGGACAGTCCAAGAGACCCAGTACTTC

J: TRBJ2-1
size: NA
D: NA
V: TRBV6-5
CDR3: CASQGGDEQFF
DNA: TGTGCCAGCCAGGGCGGCGATGAGCAGTTCTTC

J: TRBJ1-6
size: NA
D: NA
V: TRBV4-1
CDR3: CASSPSQGQNSPLHF
DNA: TGCGCCAGCAGCCCAAGCCAGGGACAAAATTCACCCCTCCACTTT

J: TRBJ2-5
size: NA
D: TRBD2
V: TRBV27
CDR3: CASSLGYPQLAGGEYQETQYF
DNA: TGTGCCAGCAGTTTAGGATACCCGCAACTAGCGGGGGGAGAGTACCAAGAGACCCAGTACTTC

J: TRBJ1-1
size: NA
D: NA
V: TRBV4-2
CDR3: CASSQEIPVLNTEAFF
DNA: TGTGCCAGCAGCCAAGAAATCCCGGTTTTGAACACTGAAGCTTTCTTT

J: TRBJ2-1
size: NA
D: NA
V: TRBV5-1
CDR3: CASSLASFSETATYNEQFF
DNA: TGCGCCAGCAGCTTGGCGAGTTTCTCCGAGACAGCGACCTACAATGAGCAGTTCTTC

J: TRBJ2-1
size: NA
D: NA
V: TRBV30
CDR3: CAWTSRNEQFF
DNA: TGTGCCTGGACCAGCAGGAATGAGCAGTTCTTC

J: TRBJ2-7
size: NA
D: NA
V: TRBV27
CDR3: CASSPRQRLGYEQYF
DNA: TGTGCCAGCAGTCCAAGACAGAGGCTGGGATACGAGCAGTACTTC

J: TRBJ1-2
size: NA
D: NA
V: TRBV4-2
CDR3: CASSQGQWGSLTYGYTF
DNA: TGTGCCAGCAGCCAAGGCCAATGGGGCAGCCTAACCTATGGCTACACCTTC

J: TRBJ2-2
size: NA
D: NA
V: TRBV10-2
CDR3: CASSATNTGELFF
DNA: TGCGCCAGCAGTGCTACTAACACCGGGGAGCTGTTTTTT

J: TRBJ1-1
size: NA
D: NA
V: TRBV11-2
CDR3: CASSLLSTQNTEAFF
DNA: TGTGCCAGCAGCTTATTATCGACACAGAACACTGAAGCTTTCTTT

J: TRBJ1-6
size: NA
D: NA
V: TRBV5-8
CDR3: CASSRGTLNNSPLHF
DNA: TGTGCCAGCAGCCGCGGGACCCTAAATAATTCACCCCTCCACTTT

J: TRBJ1-2
size: NA
D: NA
V: TRBV30
CDR3: CAWSPSGGYNYGYTF
DNA: TGTGCCTGGAGTCCCTCGGGGGGCTATAACTATGGCTACACCTTC

J: TRBJ1-1
size: NA
D: NA
V: TRBV19
CDR3: CASSIARGMGMNTEAFF
DNA: TGTGCCAGTAGTATAGCAAGGGGGATGGGAATGAACACTGAAGCTTTCTTT

J: TRBJ1-1
size: once
D: NA
V: TRBV2
CDR3: CASRKGPGLEAFF
DNA: TGTGCCAGCAGGAAGGGGCCCGGCCTGGAAGCTTTCTTT

J: TRBJ2-1
size: once
D: NA
V: TRBV6-6
CDR3: CASSGTYNEQFF
DNA: TGTGCCAGCAGCGGGACTTACAATGAGCAGTTCTTC